This T cell receptor beta chain was recovered during a study of blood T cell repertoires in COVID-19 (dated by TCRdb to about 2020). For the study in its entirety: Samples covering the acute and convalescent phases of COVID-19 were provided by collaborators in the United States, Italy and Spain. The prospective study material was composed of cDNA or gDNA derived from T cells, B-cell-depleted T cells, or PBMCs. Deeply sampled blood TCRbeta repertoires from subjects exposed to, actively infected with, or recovered from COVID-19 were included in the dataset. The repertoires were released in a freely available public database intended as a resource for research on the immune response to SARS-CoV-2. Samples were obtained from the ongoing ImmuneRACE study (first 160 participants) and from 1,200 or so subjects provided by 6 global collaborators. Nearly every sample came with metadata listing a de-identified subject ID, COVID-19 status, age in years and sex. Where available, HLA class I and class II types were taken from metadata supplied by the sample provider and were not determined by assay-based typing. Overall study outcomes, separate from this receptor: Clinical and demographic metadata were provided uncurated, with the amount varying by source and participant.

Points on this clone: Its antigen is currently not known. Within one base of it there is no much larger clone, and no base qualities were kept.

Participants in the prospective study were aged about 18 to 95 years, lived in over 20 United States geographic areas, and enrolled through a virtual design. Cohort assignment in the prospective study relied on participant-reported clinical history from a screening survey and a study questionnaire. Recovered participants in ImmuneRACE Cohort 3 were defined by two consecutive negative NP/OP PCR tests, clearance by a healthcare professional, or resolution of symptoms. Each participant in the prospective study had whole blood, serum and a nasopharyngeal or oropharyngeal swab collected by mobile phlebotomists. Prospective study participants could optionally give additional blood draws and questionnaires over a roughly two-month period. Before DNA extraction, prospective study blood samples were shipped either frozen or at room temperature. The germline V gene provides CDR1 MGHRA and CDR2 YSYEKL. The CDR3, cysteine through phenylalanine, is 15 amino acids long. The CDR3 DNA has 45 bases and is translated from base 1. The V end loses 1 base and the J end loses 4 bases, and a stretch of 10 bases separates them.

The immunoSEQ Assay, a bias-controlled multiplex PCR, was used to amplify TCRbeta CDR3 regions from genomic DNA. Concerning the study's data processing: Nucleated cell counts per sample were estimated from amplification of reference gene primers within the assay. To quantify the absolute abundance of each unique TCRbeta CDR3 rearrangement, sequence reads were collapsed and filtered. For each sample, productive Simpson clonality was calculated by taking the square root of Simpson's diversity index across productive rearrangements. TCRdb's version of the immuneACCESS table is confined to in-frame rearrangements and falls short of the full clone set. An unresolved V gene accounts for under half of the shortfall where checked; the remainder is of unknown origin. The D gene and trimming were derived from the DNA, and the V and J assignments and clone size from that table. The sample yields 260,000 or so clones; just over 85% were counted once. The top ten clones comprise around 15% of the sample.

The chain employs TRBV4-1 and TRBJ1-4, with the D segment identity uncertain. The sequence came from a man between 18 and 35 years old who had recovered from COVID-19. Material: PBMCs or T cells enriched from blood (not recorded which). The CDR3 loop reads CASSQVGASNEKLFF. The DNA sequence follows: TGCGCCAGCAGCCAAGTCGGTGCGAGTAATGAAAAACTGTTTTTT.